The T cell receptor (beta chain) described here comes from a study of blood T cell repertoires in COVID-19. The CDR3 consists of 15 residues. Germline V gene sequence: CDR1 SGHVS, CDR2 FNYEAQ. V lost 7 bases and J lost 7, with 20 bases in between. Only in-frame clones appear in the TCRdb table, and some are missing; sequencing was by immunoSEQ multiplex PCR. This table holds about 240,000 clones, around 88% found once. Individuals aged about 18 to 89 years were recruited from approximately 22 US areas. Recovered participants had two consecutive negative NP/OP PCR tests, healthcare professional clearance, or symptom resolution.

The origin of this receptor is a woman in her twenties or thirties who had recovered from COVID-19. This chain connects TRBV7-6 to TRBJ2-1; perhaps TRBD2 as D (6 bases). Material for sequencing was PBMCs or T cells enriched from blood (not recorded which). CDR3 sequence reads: CASTHSGAGGNEQFF. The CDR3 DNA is TGTGCCAGCACTCACTCCGGGGCCGGAGGGAATGAGCAGTTCTTC.